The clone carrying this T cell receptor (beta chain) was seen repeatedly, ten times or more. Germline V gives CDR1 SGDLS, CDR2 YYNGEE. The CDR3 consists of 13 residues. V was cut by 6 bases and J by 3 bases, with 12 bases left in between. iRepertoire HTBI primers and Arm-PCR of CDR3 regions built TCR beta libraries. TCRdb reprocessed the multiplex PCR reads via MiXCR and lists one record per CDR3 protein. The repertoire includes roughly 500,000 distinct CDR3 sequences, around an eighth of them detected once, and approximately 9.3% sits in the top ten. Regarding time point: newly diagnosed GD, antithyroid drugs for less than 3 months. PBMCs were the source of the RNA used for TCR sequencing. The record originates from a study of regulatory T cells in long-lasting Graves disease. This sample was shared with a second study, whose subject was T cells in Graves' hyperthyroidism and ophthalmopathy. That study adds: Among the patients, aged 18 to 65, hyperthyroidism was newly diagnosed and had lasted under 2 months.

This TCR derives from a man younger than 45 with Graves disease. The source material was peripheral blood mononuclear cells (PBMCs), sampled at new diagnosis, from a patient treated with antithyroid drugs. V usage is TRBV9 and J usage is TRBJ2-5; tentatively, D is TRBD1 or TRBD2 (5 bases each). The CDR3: CASTSGAEETQYF. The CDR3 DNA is TGTGCCAGCACCTCCGGGGCCGAAGAGACCCAGTACTTC.